Listed below are T cell receptor beta chains from one sample, sequenced in a study of blood T cell repertoires in COVID-19. Profiling relied on immunoSEQ multiplex PCR, and the TCRdb table lists in-frame clones only, not all of them. The sample includes roughly 200,000 clones, 87% of them seen just once. The material sequenced was peripheral blood. The receptors derive from a man between 60 and 70 years old who had recovered from COVID-19. The CDR3 runs from the conserved cysteine through the conserved F or W. A D gene is named only where the DNA matches it firmly. The size of a clone is reported for some rows only, either as once, few or many, or as a class for expanded clones.

size	V	J	D	DNA	CDR3
few	TRBV5-4	TRBJ1-2	TRBD1	TGTGCCAGCAGCATCGGGACAGACGGCTATGGCTACACCTTC	CASSIGTDGYGYTF
.	TRBV18	TRBJ1-5	.	TGTGCCAGCTCACCACCGACAGGAAGCAATCAGCCCCAGCATTTT	CASSPPTGSNQPQHF
few	TRBV30	TRBJ1-6	.	TGTGCCTGGAGCCAGGGGAGCTCCTATAATTCACCCCTCCACTTT	CAWSQGSSYNSPLHF
.	TRBV18	TRBJ2-1	.	TGTGCCAGCTCACCCCCTGTTACAGGTGAGCAGTTCTTC	CASSPPVTGEQFF
.	TRBV7-6	TRBJ2-1	TRBD2	TGTGCCAGCAGCTTAGGGGAGGGGCTGGGTCCCTACAATGAGCAGTTCTTC	CASSLGEGLGPYNEQFF
.	TRBV23-1	TRBJ2-3	.	TGCGCCGTACACGTCCAGGGGAAAGGCACAGATACGCAGTATTTT	CAVHVQGKGTDTQYF
few	TRBV5-4	TRBJ1-6	.	TGTGCCAGCACCGCGGAAGGGGGGGTAAGAGGATCGCCCCTCCACTTT	CASTAEGGVRGSPLHF
.	TRBV5-1	TRBJ2-2	TRBD2	TGCGCCAGCAGCTCCGGTGGAGCGGGGGGGCTTGGCGGGGAGCTGTTTTTT	CASSSGGAGGLGGELFF
few	TRBV11-2	TRBJ2-1	.	TGTGCCAGCAGCACAGAACTCTACAATGAGCAGTTCTTC	CASSTELYNEQFF
few	TRBV5-1	TRBJ1-2	.	TGCGCCAGCAGCTTGGAAGGGGTGCCTGGCTACACCTTC	CASSLEGVPGYTF
.	TRBV7-6	TRBJ1-3	.	TGTGCCAGCAGTACAGAGCAGCTTCCGGCCTCTGGAAACACCATATATTTT	CASSTEQLPASGNTIYF
.	TRBV2	TRBJ2-1	TRBD2	TGTGCCAGCAGCGAACTAGCGGGAGGGCTGAATGAGCAGTTCTTC	CASSELAGGLNEQFF
.	TRBV7-3	TRBJ1-2	.	TGTGCCAGCAGCTTAACGAGGGAGGGAAGTGGGGGCTACACCTTC	CASSLTREGSGGYTF
.	TRBV7-9	TRBJ2-7	.	TGTGCCAGCAGCATAAGAGAGACTAGTTCTGACGAGCAGTACTTC	CASSIRETSSDEQYF
.	TRBV7-9	TRBJ1-2	.	TGTGCCAGCACCCTGAGAGGGCTGGACTATGGCTACACCTTC	CASTLRGLDYGYTF
few	TRBV7-9	TRBJ2-7	.	TGTGCCAGCAGCTTAGTAGCGGAGGCCTACGAGCAGTACTTC	CASSLVAEAYEQYF
.	TRBV18	TRBJ1-1	.	TGTGCCAGCTCAGAAATGATCGCGAGAACTATGAACACTGAAGCTTTCTTT	CASSEMIARTMNTEAFF
.	TRBV19	TRBJ2-5	.	TGTGCCAGTAGTGAGGGGGGAGGGGAGACCCAGTACTTC	CASSEGGGETQYF
.	TRBV5-1	TRBJ1-6	TRBD1	TGCGCCAGCAGCCCGGGACAGGGTAATTCACCCCTCCACTTT	CASSPGQGNSPLHF
once	TRBV28	TRBJ1-2	TRBD1	TGTGCCAGCAGTTCAGGGACAGGGTGGGTCTATGGCTACACCTTC	CASSSGTGWVYGYTF
.	TRBV6-1	TRBJ1-5	.	TGTGCCAGCAGTGAGGGCGGGAATGATCAGCCCCAGCATTTT	CASSEGGNDQPQHF
once	TRBV6-5	TRBJ1-2	.	TGTGCCAGCAGTTTTCTACCCCCCAGGGTAAAGGGCTACACCTTC	CASSFLPPRVKGYTF
.	TRBV3-1/TRBV3-2	TRBJ2-1	TRBD2	TGTGCCAGCAGCCCACCCAGGGGACTAGCGGGGGCCATGAGGGTGAAGAACAATGAGCAGTTCTTC	CASSPPRGLAGAMRVKNNEQFF
.	TRBV2	TRBJ2-3	.	TGTGCCAGCAGATGGGGGGAGGTGTATTTT	CASRWGEVYF
.	TRBV12-5	TRBJ2-3	TRBD2	TGTGCTAGTGGTTTTGGGCTAGCGGGGGGCGAGGTCGCAGATACGCAGTATTTT	CASGFGLAGGEVADTQYF
.	TRBV28	TRBJ1-2	.	TGTGCCAGCCGGTCGGACAGCCGCCCTTATGGCTACACCTTC	CASRSDSRPYGYTF
.	TRBV24-1	TRBJ1-2	TRBD1	TGTGCCACCAGTGACATAGGGGGACAGGGGGCCTATGGCTACACCTTC	CATSDIGGQGAYGYTF
.	TRBV21-1	TRBJ2-2	.	TGTGCCAGCAGCAAACGACAGGTTAAGGGCACCGGGGAGCTGTTTTTT	CASSKRQVKGTGELFF
.	TRBV7-9	TRBJ1-6	.	TGTGCCAGCAGCTTATCGACAGTTCATAATTCACCCCTCCACTTT	CASSLSTVHNSPLHF
.	TRBV11-2	TRBJ2-5	.	TGTGCCAGCAGCCGCCCAGCGGGCCAGGTACAGACCCAGTACTTC	CASSRPAGQVQTQYF
few	TRBV4-3	TRBJ1-2	TRBD1	TGCGCCAGCAGCCAAGATCTACAGGGGGAAGATGGCTACACCTTC	CASSQDLQGEDGYTF
.	TRBV19	TRBJ2-3	.	TGTGCCAGTAGTACGCCTCACAGACAGCGTACGCAGTATTTT	CASSTPHRQRTQYF
.	TRBV15	TRBJ2-1	.	TGTGCCACCAGCTCGCACCGGGACAATGAGCAGTTCTTC	CATSSHRDNEQFF
.	TRBV5-4	TRBJ1-1	.	TGTGCCAGCAGCTTGAACAAGGGCAGGGGAAATGAAGCTTTCTTT	CASSLNKGRGNEAFF
.	TRBV2	TRBJ2-1	TRBD2	TGTGCCAGCCACCTTGTAGCGGGGGTACCCAATGAGCAGTTCTTC	CASHLVAGVPNEQFF
.	TRBV6-5	TRBJ2-2	TRBD2	TGTGCCAGCGAACCGGGACTAGCTCCTTTCGGGGAGCTGTTTTTT	CASEPGLAPFGELFF
.	TRBV9	TRBJ1-5	TRBD1	TGTGCCAGCAGCGTAGAGGACAGGGCTAGCAATCAGCCCCAGCATTTT	CASSVEDRASNQPQHF
.	TRBV12-3/TRBV12-4	TRBJ2-5	TRBD1	TGTGCCAGCAGCCGGGACAGTCAAGAGACCCAGTACTTC	CASSRDSQETQYF
.	TRBV6-2/TRBV6-3	TRBJ2-1	.	TGTGCCAGCAGTTCCGGAGGCCGCTCCTACAATGAGCAGTTCTTC	CASSSGGRSYNEQFF
.	TRBV6-5	TRBJ2-5	.	TGTGCCAGCAGTTACCTCGGGCAAGAGACCCAGTACTTC	CASSYLGQETQYF
.	TRBV7-2	TRBJ1-5	.	TGTGCCAGCTCGGCGGGCCGTAGTGGTCAGCCCCAGCATTTT	CASSAGRSGQPQHF
.	TRBV3-1/TRBV3-2	TRBJ1-6	TRBD1	TGTGCCAGCAGCCAGAGGGACAGTTCACCCCTCCACTTT	CASSQRDSSPLHF
.	TRBV6-5	TRBJ1-4	.	TGTGCCAGCAGTCCCATGGCAGGGGTGGATGAAAAACTGTTTTTT	CASSPMAGVDEKLFF
.	TRBV19	TRBJ2-7	.	TGTGCCAGTACCCCCGCGGCAGGGGCCCGGTACGAGCAGTACTTC	CASTPAAGARYEQYF